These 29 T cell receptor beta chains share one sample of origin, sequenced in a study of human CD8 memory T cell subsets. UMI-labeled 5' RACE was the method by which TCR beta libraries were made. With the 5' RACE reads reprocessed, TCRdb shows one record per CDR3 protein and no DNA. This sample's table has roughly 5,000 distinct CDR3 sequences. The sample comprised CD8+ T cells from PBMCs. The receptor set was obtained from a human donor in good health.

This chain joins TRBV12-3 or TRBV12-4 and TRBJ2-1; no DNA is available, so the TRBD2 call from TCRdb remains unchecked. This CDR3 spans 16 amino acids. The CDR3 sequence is CASRGLSGGLDNEQFF.

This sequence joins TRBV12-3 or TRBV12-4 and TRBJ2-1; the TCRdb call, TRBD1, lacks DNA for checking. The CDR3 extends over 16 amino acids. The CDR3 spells CASSPRGAGDYNEQFF.

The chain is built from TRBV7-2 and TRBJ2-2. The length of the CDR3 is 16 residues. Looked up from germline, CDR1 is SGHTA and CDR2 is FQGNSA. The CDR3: CASSSPITSDTGELFF.

CDR3 loop: CASSDSAGVTDTQYF. The chain joins TRBV6-4 to TRBJ2-3; TCRdb outputs TRBD1, but without DNA this stays unchecked. There are 15 residues in the CDR3. Germline-derived CDR1 and CDR2 are MRHNA and SNTAGT.

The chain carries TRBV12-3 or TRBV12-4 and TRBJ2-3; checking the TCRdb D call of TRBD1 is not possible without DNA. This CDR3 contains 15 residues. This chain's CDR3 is CASSPRGGGTDTQYF.

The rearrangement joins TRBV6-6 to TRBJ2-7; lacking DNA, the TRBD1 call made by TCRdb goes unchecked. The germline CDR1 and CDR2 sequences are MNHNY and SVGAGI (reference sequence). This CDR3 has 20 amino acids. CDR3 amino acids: CASSYPTHERPGSGVYEQYF.

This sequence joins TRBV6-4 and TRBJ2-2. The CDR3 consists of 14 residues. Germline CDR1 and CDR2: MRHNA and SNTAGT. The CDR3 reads CASSDGANTGELFF.

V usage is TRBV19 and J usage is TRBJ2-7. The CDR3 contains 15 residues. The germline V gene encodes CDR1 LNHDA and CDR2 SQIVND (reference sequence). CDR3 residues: CASSLGNIPSYEQYF. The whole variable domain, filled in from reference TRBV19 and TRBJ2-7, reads DGGITQSPKYLFRKEGQNVTLSCEQNLNHDAMYWYRQDPGQGLRLIYYSQIVNDFQKGDIAEGYSVSREKKESFPLTVTSAQKNPTAFYLCASSLGNIPSYEQYFGPGTRLTVT.

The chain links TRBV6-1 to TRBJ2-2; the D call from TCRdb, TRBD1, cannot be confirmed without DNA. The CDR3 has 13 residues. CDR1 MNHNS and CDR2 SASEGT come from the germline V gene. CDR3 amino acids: CASTPQESRELFF.

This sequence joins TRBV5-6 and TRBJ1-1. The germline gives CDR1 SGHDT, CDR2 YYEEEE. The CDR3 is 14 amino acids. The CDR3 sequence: CASSRLGLETEAFF.

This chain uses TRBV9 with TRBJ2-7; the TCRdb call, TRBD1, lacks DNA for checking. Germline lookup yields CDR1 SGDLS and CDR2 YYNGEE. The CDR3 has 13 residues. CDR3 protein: CASSPGASYEQYF.

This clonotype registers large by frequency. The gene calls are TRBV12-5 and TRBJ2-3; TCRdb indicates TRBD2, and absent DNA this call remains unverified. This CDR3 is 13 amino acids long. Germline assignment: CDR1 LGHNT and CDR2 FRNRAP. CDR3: CAQGGLLTDTQYF.

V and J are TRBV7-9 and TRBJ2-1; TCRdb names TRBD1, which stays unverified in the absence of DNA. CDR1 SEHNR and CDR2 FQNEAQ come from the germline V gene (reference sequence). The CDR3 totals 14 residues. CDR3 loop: CASSTWDSYNEQFF.

CDR3 protein: CASSLPDSNQPQHF. J is TRBJ1-5 and V is TRBV4-1. CDR1 is MGHRA, CDR2 YSYEKL, per germline. The CDR3 has 14 amino acids.

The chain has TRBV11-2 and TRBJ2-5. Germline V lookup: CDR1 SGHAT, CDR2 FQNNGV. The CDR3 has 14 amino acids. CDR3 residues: CASSLSRGLETQYF.

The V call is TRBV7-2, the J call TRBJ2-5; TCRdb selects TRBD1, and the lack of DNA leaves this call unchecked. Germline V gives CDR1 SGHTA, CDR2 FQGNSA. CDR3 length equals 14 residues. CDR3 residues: CASSLEGGQETQYF.

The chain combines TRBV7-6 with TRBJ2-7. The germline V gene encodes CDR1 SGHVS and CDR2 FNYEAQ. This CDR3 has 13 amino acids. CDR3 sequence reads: CASSLDNKGEQYF. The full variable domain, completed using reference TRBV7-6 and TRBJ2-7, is GAGVSQSPRYKVTKRGQDVALRCDPISGHVSLYWYRQALGQGPEFLTYFNYEAQQDKSGLPNDRFSAERPEGSISTLTIQRTEQRDSAMYRCASSLDNKGEQYFGPGTRLTVT.

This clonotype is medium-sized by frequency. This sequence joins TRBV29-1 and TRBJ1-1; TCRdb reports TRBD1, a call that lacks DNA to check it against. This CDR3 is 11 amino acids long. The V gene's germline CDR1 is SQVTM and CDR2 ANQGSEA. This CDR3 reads CSVNRGMEAFF.

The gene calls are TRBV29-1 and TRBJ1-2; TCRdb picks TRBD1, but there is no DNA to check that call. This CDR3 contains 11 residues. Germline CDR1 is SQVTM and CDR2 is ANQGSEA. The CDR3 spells CGEGADYGYTF.

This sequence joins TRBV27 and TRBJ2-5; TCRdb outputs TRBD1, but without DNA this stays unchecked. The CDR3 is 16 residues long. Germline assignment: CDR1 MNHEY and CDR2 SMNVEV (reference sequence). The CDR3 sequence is CASSRSPGQTKETQYF.

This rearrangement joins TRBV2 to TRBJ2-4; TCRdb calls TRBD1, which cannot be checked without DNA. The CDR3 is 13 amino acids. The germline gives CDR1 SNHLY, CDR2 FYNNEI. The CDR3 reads CASSRTGNNIQYF.

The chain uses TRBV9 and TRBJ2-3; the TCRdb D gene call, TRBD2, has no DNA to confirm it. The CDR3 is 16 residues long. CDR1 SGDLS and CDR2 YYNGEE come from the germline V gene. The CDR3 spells CASSSSRKSSTDTQYF.

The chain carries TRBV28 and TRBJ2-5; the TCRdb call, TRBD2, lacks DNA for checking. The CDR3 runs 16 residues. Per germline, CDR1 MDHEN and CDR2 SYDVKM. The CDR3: CASSLSPSGSRKTQYF. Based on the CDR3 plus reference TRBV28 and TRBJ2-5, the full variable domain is DVKVTQSSRYLVKRTGEKVFLECVQDMDHENMFWYRQDPGLGLRLIYFSYDVKMKEKGDIPEGYSVSREKKERFSLILESASTNQTSMYLCASSLSPSGSRKTQYFGPGTRLLVL.

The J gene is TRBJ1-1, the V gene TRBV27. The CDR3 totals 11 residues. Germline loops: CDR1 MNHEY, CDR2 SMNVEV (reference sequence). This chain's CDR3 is CASTLSTEAFF.

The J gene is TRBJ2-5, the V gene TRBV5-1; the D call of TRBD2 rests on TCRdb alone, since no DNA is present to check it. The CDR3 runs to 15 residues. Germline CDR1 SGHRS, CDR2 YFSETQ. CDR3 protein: CASSLGASGQETQYF.

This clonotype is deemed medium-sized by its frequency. This CDR3 is CASIRQLNEKLFF. This sequence joins TRBV6-6 and TRBJ1-4; TCRdb calls TRBD1, which cannot be checked without DNA. Germline V gene lookup returns CDR1 MNHNY and CDR2 SVGAGI (reference sequence). This CDR3 has 13 amino acids.

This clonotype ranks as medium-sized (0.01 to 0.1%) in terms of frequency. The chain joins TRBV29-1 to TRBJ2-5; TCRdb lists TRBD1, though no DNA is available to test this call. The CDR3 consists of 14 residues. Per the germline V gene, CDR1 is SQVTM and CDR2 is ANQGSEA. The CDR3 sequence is CSVGGPGHGETQYF.

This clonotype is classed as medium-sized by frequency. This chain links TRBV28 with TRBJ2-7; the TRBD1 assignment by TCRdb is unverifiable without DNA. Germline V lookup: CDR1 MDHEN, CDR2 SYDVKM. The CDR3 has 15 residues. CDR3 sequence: CASSPEDRGRNEQYF.

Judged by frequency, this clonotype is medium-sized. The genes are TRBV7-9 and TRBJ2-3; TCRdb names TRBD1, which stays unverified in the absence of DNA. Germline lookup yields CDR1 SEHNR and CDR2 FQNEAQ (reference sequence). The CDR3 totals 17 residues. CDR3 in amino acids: CASSFWDGGEPTDTQYF.